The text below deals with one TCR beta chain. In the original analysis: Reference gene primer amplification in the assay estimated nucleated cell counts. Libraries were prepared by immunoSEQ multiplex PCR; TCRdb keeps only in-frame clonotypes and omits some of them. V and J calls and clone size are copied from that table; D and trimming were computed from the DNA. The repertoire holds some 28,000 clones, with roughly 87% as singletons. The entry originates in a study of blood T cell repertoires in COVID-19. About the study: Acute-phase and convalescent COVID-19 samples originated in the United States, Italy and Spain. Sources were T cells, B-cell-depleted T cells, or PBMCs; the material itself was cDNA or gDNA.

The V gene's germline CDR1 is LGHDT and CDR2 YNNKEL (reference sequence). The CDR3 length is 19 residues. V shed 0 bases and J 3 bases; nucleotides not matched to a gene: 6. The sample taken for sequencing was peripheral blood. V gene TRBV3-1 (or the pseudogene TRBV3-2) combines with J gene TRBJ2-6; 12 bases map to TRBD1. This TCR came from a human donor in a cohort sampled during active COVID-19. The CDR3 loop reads CASSQERGTGGFGANVLTF. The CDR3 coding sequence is TGTGCCAGCAGCCAAGAACGGGGGACAGGGGGCTTTGGGGCCAACGTCCTGACTTTC.